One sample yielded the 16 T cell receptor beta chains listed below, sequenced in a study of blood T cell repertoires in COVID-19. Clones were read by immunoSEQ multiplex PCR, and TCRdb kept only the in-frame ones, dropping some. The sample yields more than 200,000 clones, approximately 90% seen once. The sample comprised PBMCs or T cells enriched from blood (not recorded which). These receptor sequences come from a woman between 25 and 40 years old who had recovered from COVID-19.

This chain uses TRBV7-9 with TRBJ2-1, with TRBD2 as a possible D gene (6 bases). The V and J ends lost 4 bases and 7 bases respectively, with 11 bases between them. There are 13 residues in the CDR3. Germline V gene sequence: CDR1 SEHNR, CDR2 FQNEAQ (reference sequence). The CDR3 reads CASSSGGGNEQFF. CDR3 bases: TGTGCCAGCAGCTCCGGAGGAGGGAATGAGCAGTTCTTC. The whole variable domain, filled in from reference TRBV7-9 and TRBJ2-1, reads DTGVSQNPRHKITKRGQNVTFRCDPISEHNRLYWYRQTLGQGPEFLTYFQNEAQLEKSRLLSDRFSAERPKGSFSTLEIQRTEQGDSAMYLCASSSGGGNEQFFGPGTRLTVL.

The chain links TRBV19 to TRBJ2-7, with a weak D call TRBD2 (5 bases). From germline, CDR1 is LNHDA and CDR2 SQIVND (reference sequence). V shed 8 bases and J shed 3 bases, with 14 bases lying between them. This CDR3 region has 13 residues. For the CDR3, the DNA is TGTGCCAGTGGTACTAACGGGGTCTACGAGCAGTACTTC. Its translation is CASGTNGVYEQYF.

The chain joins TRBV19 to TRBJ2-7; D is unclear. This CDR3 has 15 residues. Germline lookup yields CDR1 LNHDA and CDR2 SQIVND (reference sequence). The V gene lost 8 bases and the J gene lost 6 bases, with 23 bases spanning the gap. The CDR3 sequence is CASQPGYSLRREQYF. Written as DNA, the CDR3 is TGTGCCAGTCAGCCCGGATATAGCTTACGTCGCGAGCAGTACTTC.

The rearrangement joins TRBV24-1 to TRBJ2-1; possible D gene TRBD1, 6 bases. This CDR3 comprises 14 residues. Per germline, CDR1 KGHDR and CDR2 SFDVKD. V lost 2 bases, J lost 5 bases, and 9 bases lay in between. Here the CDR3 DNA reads TGTGCCACCAGTGATTCGGACAGCCACAATGAGCAGTTCTTC. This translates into CATSDSDSHNEQFF.

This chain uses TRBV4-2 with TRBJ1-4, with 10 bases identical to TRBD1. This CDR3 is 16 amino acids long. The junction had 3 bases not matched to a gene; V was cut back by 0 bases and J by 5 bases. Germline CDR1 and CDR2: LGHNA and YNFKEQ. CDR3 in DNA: TGTGCCAGCAGCCAAGATAGGACAGGGGGGAATGAAAAACTGTTTTTT. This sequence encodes CASSQDRTGGNEKLFF.

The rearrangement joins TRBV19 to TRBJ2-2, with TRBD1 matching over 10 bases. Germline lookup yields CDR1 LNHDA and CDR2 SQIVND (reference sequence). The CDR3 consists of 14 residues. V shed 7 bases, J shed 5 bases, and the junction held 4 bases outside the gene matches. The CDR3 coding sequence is TGTGCCAGTAACAGGGACAGGGGTACCGGGGAGCTGTTTTTT. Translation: CASNRDRGTGELFF.

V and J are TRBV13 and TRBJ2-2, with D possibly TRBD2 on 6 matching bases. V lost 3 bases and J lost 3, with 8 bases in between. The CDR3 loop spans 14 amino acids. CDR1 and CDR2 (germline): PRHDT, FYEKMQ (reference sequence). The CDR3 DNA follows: TGTGCCAGCAGCTTGGGACTGCACACCGGGGAGCTGTTTTTT. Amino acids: CASSLGLHTGELFF. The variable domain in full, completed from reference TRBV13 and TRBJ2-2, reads AAGVIQSPRHLIKEKRETATLKCYPIPRHDTVYWYQQGPGQDPQFLISFYEKMQSDKGSIPDRFSAQQFSDYHSELNMSSLELGDSALYFCASSLGLHTGELFFGEGSRLTVL.

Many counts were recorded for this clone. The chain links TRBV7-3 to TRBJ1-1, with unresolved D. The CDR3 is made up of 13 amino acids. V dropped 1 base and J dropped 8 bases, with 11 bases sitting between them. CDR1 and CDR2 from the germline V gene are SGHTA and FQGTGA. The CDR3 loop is CASSLNPGSEAFF. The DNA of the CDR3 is TGTGCCAGCAGCTTAAACCCGGGATCAGAAGCTTTCTTT.

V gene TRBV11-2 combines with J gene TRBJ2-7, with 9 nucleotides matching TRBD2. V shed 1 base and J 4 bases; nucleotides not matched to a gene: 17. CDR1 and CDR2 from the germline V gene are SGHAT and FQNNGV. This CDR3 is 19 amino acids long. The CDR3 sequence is CASSLVRLAGSVKGYEQYF. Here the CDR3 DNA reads TGTGCCAGCAGCTTAGTAAGGCTAGCGGGATCGGTGAAGGGGTACGAGCAGTACTTC.

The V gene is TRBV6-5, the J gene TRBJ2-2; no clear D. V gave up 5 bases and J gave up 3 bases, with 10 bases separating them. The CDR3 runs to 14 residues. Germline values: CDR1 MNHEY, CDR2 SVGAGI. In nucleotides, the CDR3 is TGTGCCAGCAGTCTTGAGCCCCACACCGGGGAGCTGTTTTTT. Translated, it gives CASSLEPHTGELFF.

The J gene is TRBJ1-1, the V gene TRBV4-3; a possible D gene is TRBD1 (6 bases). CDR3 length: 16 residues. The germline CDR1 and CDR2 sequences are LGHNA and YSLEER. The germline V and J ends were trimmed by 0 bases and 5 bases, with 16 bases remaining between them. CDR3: CASSQDGVGARTEAFF. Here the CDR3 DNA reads TGCGCCAGCAGCCAAGATGGGGTGGGGGCTCGGACTGAAGCTTTCTTT.

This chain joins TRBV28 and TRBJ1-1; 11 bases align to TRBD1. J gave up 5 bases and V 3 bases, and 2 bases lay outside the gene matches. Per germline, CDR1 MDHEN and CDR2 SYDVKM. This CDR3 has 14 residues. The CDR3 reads CASSFRDRGTEAFF. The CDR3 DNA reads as TGTGCCAGCAGTTTCCGGGACAGGGGGACTGAAGCTTTCTTT. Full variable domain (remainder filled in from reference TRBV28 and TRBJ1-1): DVKVTQSSRYLVKRTGEKVFLECVQDMDHENMFWYRQDPGLGLRLIYFSYDVKMKEKGDIPEGYSVSREKKERFSLILESASTNQTSMYLCASSFRDRGTEAFFGQGTRLTVV.

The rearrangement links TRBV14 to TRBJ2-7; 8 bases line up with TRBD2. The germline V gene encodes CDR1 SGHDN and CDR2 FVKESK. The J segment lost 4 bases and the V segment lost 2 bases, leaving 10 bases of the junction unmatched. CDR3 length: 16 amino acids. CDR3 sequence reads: CASSQSSGTSIYEQYF. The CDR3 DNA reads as TGTGCCAGCAGCCAATCATCCGGGACTAGTATTTACGAGCAGTACTTC.

The DNA for the CDR3 is TGTGCCAGCAGCCGTGGACAGGGCGGTGGCTACACCTTC. Translating gives CASSRGQGGGYTF. The chain links TRBV27 to TRBJ1-2; TRBD1 matches 8 bases. J gave up 7 bases and V 6 bases, and 7 bases lay outside the gene matches. The CDR3 extends over 13 amino acids. CDR1 and CDR2 (germline): MNHEY, SMNVEV (reference sequence).

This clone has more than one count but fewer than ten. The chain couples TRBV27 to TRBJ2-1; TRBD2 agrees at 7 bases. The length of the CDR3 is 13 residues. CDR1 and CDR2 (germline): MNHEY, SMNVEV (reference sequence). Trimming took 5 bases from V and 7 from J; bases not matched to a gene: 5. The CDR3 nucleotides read TGTGCCAGCAGTGTGGGACTACGGAATGAGCAGTTCTTC. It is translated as CASSVGLRNEQFF.

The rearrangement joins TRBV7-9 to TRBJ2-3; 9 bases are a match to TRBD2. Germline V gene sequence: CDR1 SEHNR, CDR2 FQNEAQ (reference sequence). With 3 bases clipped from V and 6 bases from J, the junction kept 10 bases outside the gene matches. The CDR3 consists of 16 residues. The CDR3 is CASSLEAGGASDTQYF. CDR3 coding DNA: TGTGCCAGCAGCTTGGAAGCGGGAGGAGCTTCGGATACGCAGTATTTT.